The text below deals with one T cell receptor beta chain. Assay: immunoSEQ multiplex PCR; the TCRdb copy retains only in-frame clones and omits some. The sample has about 12,000 clones, about two thirds seen once. The data were taken from a study of chemoradiotherapy in HPV16-positive cancers. The CDR3 spans 16 residues. Germline V gene lookup returns CDR1 MDHEN and CDR2 SYDVKM. Trimming removed 6 bases at V and 2 bases at J, with 16 bases between. The specimen was collected from a patient who underwent chemoradiotherapy. The gene calls are TRBV28 and TRBJ2-2; D may be TRBD1 (6 bases). The TCR sequence derives from a human donor with HPV-associated anogenital cancer. The CDR3 here is CASRETGWGNTGELFF. The DNA of the CDR3 is TGTGCCAGCAGGGAAACAGGGTGGGGCAACACCGGGGAGCTGTTTTTT.